The 26 T cell receptor beta chains below all came from one sample that was sequenced in a study of T cell responses to AZD1222 COVID-19 vaccine (dated by TCRdb to about 2021). Read against the paper, the sample's time point label means: about 28 days (+/-7) after the second vaccine dose. The treatment or condition label, read with the paper, signifies: meningococcal conjugate vaccine given as trial control. Preparation of the library involved the immunoSEQ multiplex PCR assay. TCRdb re-hosts the immuneACCESS table, in-frame sequences only. Its copies lack some clones; in the studies checked, an unresolved V gene accounts for under half of them, and the cause for the rest is not known. Present in this sample are some 150,000 clones, 70% to 90% of which were seen just once. Roughly 4% of the sample is in the top ten clones. Source: peripheral blood, taken 28 days after the second dose of the MenACWY control vaccine. The receptor set was obtained from an adult who received the MenACWY meningococcal vaccine as a control.

The chain links TRBV9 to TRBJ1-4; D not certain. The CDR3 spans 15 residues. Germline-derived CDR1 and CDR2 are SGDLS and YYNGEE. V gave up 4 bases and J gave up 8 bases, with 18 bases separating them. The CDR3 bases are TGTGCCAGCAGCCCAGGAGGCGGACTGGGCGAAAAACTGTTTTTT. Amino acids: CASSPGGGLGEKLFF.

About this clone itself: An end of the junction does not agree with germline; a read error may underlie this. V and J are TRBV30 and TRBJ1-1; D gene uncertain. This CDR3 has 12 amino acids. CDR1 and CDR2 (germline): GTSNPN, SVGIG (reference sequence). The chain's CDR3 is CAWGRELTEAFF. In DNA, the CDR3 is TGTGCCTGGGGAAGGGAATTGACTGAGGCTTTCTTT.

The chain employs TRBV5-6 and TRBJ1-4, with 7 bases matching TRBD1. Germline V lookup: CDR1 SGHDT, CDR2 YYEEEE. Losses at the gene ends were 10 bases for V and 5 bases for J; bases not matched to a gene: 11. The CDR3 is 14 amino acids. CDR3 loop: CAPQSGQPNEKLFF. The CDR3 nucleotides read TGTGCCCCTCAATCGGGACAGCCGAATGAAAAACTGTTTTTT.

The CDR3 region has the DNA TGCGCCAGCAGCCAAGGCCCGGGAGGAGTGAGAGAAAAACTGTTTTTT. It translates to CASSQGPGGVREKLFF. The chain uses TRBV4-3 and TRBJ1-4; the D is unclear. The CDR3 is 16 residues long. The germline gives CDR1 LGHNA, CDR2 YSLEER. V was cut by 1 base and J by 8 bases, with 17 bases left in between.

V gene TRBV19 combines with J gene TRBJ2-3, with D unclear. Between the trimmed V and J ends, which lost 2 bases and 6 bases, there was a span of 12 bases. Germline values: CDR1 LNHDA, CDR2 SQIVND (reference sequence). The CDR3 spans 14 residues. CDR3 amino acids: CASSIISGRDTQYF. DNA for the CDR3: TGTGCCAGTAGTATAATAAGTGGAAGGGATACGCAGTATTTT.

The chain carries TRBV6-2 or TRBV6-3 and TRBJ1-5; D is uncertain. The CDR3 runs 14 residues. Trimming cost V 5 bases and J 4 bases, with 12 bases left between them. From germline, CDR1 is MNHEY and CDR2 SVGEGT. CDR3 loop: CASSAMTANQPQHF. In nucleotides, the CDR3 is TGTGCCAGCAGTGCTATGACCGCTAATCAGCCCCAGCATTTT.

The chain combines TRBV11-2 with TRBJ2-7; D is uncertain. Germline V gene data show CDR1 as SGHAT and CDR2 as FQNNGV. Deletions cut 5 bases from V and 6 bases from J, with 17 bases between. The CDR3 extends over 14 amino acids. CDR3 nucleotide sequence: TGTGCCAGCAGCCGCGTGACCGCCGCCCTCGAGCAGTACTTC. Amino acid sequence: CASSRVTAALEQYF.

The rearrangement links TRBV27 to TRBJ2-3; 7 positions match TRBD2. CDR1 and CDR2 from the germline V gene are MNHEY and SMNVEV (reference sequence). J gave up 5 bases and V 4 bases, and 6 bases lay outside the gene matches. This CDR3 has 14 amino acids. The CDR3: CASSSRGGVDTQYF. The CDR3 coding sequence is TGTGCCAGCAGTTCTCGGGGAGGGGTAGATACGCAGTATTTT.

CDR3 amino acids: CASSEPGWGNYGYTF. CDR3 in DNA: TGTGCCAGCAGTGAGCCCGGATGGGGGAATTATGGCTACACCTTC. The genes are TRBV6-1 and TRBJ1-2; D may be TRBD1 (5 bases). The length of the CDR3 is 15 residues. Trimming pared 3 bases from V and 5 bases from J, leaving 16 bases between. In germline, CDR1 is MNHNS, CDR2 SASEGT.

This CDR3 is CASSKRGTAHAKNIQYF. CDR3 nucleotides: TGTGCCAGCAGCAAAAGGGGAACAGCCCACGCCAAAAACATTCAGTACTTC. The V and J genes are TRBV21-1 and TRBJ2-4; TRBD1 reflects the table's D call only, with no check against the DNA. TRBV21-1 is flagged as a pseudogene. The CDR3 totals 17 residues.

The V and J genes are TRBV7-2 and TRBJ1-1; weak D call: TRBD1 (5 bases). Germline-derived CDR1 and CDR2 are SGHTA and FQGNSA. The CDR3 extends over 14 amino acids. Trimming removed 5 bases at V and 1 base at J, with 11 bases between. The CDR3 loop is CASSPGQANTEAFF. CDR3 DNA sequence: TGTGCCAGCAGCCCAGGACAAGCGAACACTGAAGCTTTCTTT.

The chain combines TRBV19 with TRBJ1-3, with a weak D call TRBD1 (6 bases). Trimming stripped 6 bases from V and 3 bases from J, with 18 bases between. CDR1 LNHDA and CDR2 SQIVND come from the germline V gene (reference sequence). The CDR3 is 16 residues long. CDR3 protein: CASSTSRGRGGNTIYF. The CDR3 bases are TGTGCCAGTAGCACCTCCCGCGGCAGGGGTGGAAACACCATATATTTT.

Concerning this clone: Other DNA sequences in the same sample also yield this CDR3. V gene TRBV7-2 combines with J gene TRBJ1-2; TRBD1 agrees at 8 bases. CDR1 is SGHTA, CDR2 FQGNSA, per germline. V shed 5 bases, J shed 2 bases, and the junction held 1 base outside the gene matches. This CDR3 contains 13 residues. DNA of the CDR3: TGTGCCAGCAGCAGGACAGGGAACTATGGCTACACCTTC. This sequence encodes CASSRTGNYGYTF.

J is TRBJ2-7 and V is TRBV7-2; 7 bases align to TRBD2. V dropped 5 bases and J dropped 5; count of bases not matched to a gene: 18. Per the germline V gene, CDR1 is SGHTA and CDR2 is FQGNSA. This CDR3 is built from 17 residues. The CDR3 loop is CASSRAGSATSAHEQYF. Written as DNA, the CDR3 is TGTGCCAGCAGCCGTGCCGGGTCGGCTACTAGCGCCCACGAGCAGTACTTC.

The chain recombines TRBV9 with TRBJ2-7; D might be TRBD2 (6 bases). Trimming shortened V by 0 bases and J by 4 bases, and 14 bases separated the two germline ends. Germline V gene lookup returns CDR1 SGDLS and CDR2 YYNGEE. There are 15 residues in the CDR3. CDR3 region: CASSVVASEKYEQYF. The CDR3 nucleotides read TGTGCCAGCAGCGTAGTGGCTAGCGAGAAATACGAGCAGTACTTC.

This sequence joins TRBV7-9 and TRBJ1-4; D is unresolved. CDR3 size: 12 residues. Germline V lookup: CDR1 SEHNR, CDR2 FQNEAQ (reference sequence). V was trimmed by 1 base and J by 8 bases, leaving 5 bases between them. The CDR3 loop reads CASSLGGEKLFF. In nucleotides, the CDR3 is TGTGCCAGCAGCTTAGGCGGGGAAAAACTGTTTTTT.

The chain has TRBV9 and TRBJ1-2, with unresolved D. CDR3 length: 12 amino acids. Deletions cut 3 bases from V and 6 bases from J, with 9 bases between. The germline V gene has CDR1 SGDLS and CDR2 YYNGEE. CDR3 in DNA: TGTGCCAGCAGCGCCGGGGTCCATGGCTACACCTTC. This codes for CASSAGVHGYTF.

The chain employs TRBV12-3 or TRBV12-4 and TRBJ2-4, with 8 bases lining up with TRBD1. The CDR3 covers 13 residues. With 3 bases clipped from V and 6 bases from J, the junction kept 1 base outside the gene matches. CDR3 sequence (DNA): TGTGCCAGCAGTTTTGGACAGGGAAACATTCAGTACTTC. Its protein product is CASSFGQGNIQYF.

Details on this clone: Additional DNA sequences in this sample encode the identical CDR3. V gene TRBV28 combines with J gene TRBJ2-7, with D perhaps TRBD1 (5 bases). There are 12 residues in the CDR3. V was pared by 6 bases and J by 4 bases, with 10 bases between. In germline, CDR1 is MDHEN, CDR2 SYDVKM. CDR3 nucleotides: TGTGCCAGCAGCCCCCAGGGATACGAGCAGTACTTC. This encodes CASSPQGYEQYF. Filled out from reference TRBV28 and TRBJ2-7, the complete variable domain reads DVKVTQSSRYLVKRTGEKVFLECVQDMDHENMFWYRQDPGLGLRLIYFSYDVKMKEKGDIPEGYSVSREKKERFSLILESASTNQTSMYLCASSPQGYEQYFGPGTRLTVT.

The gene calls are TRBV6-5 and TRBJ1-5; 7 nucleotides agree with TRBD1. The CDR3 is 13 amino acids. The germline V gene encodes CDR1 MNHEY and CDR2 SVGAGI. Losses at the gene ends were 0 bases for V and 15 bases for J; bases not matched to a gene: 8. The CDR3 DNA sequence: TGTGCCAGCAGTTACTCCTGGGACAGCTATTGGCATTTT. It specifies CASSYSWDSYWHF.

The chain employs TRBV19 and TRBJ2-2, with D perhaps matching TRBD2 (6 bases). The V gene lost 9 bases and the J gene lost 6 bases, with 14 bases spanning the gap. From germline, CDR1 is LNHDA and CDR2 SQIVND (reference sequence). The CDR3 runs to 13 residues. DNA for the CDR3: TGTGCCAGCACGACGGGACTCGCCGGGGAGCTGTTTTTT. This encodes CASTTGLAGELFF.

The chain joins TRBV19 to TRBJ2-7, with D unresolved. CDR1 LNHDA and CDR2 SQIVND come from the germline V gene (reference sequence). The CDR3 consists of 12 residues. V shed 3 bases and J shed 5 bases, with 8 bases lying between them. The CDR3 DNA sequence: TGTGCCAGTAGTATGAATCTTCACGAGCAGTACTTC. As protein: CASSMNLHEQYF.

In DNA form, the CDR3 reads TGTGCCAGCAGCTTGGGAGGGGCCGCCGGCGAAGCCCAGCATTTT. Translating it yields CASSLGGAAGEAQHF. This chain joins TRBV5-6 and TRBJ1-5; possibly TRBD1 for D (5 bases). The CDR3 runs to 15 residues. The V gene lost 0 bases and the J gene lost 11 bases, with 18 bases spanning the gap. Germline CDR1 SGHDT, CDR2 YYEEEE.

V usage is TRBV11-2 and J usage is TRBJ2-7, with D perhaps matching TRBD1 (6 bases). V dropped 0 bases and J dropped 3 bases, with 18 bases sitting between them. The CDR3 contains 17 residues. Germline CDR1 reads SGHAT; CDR2 reads FQNNGV. This chain's CDR3 is CASSLEQGPWANYEQYF. In DNA form, the CDR3 reads TGTGCCAGCAGCTTAGAACAGGGCCCTTGGGCTAACTACGAGCAGTACTTC.

The rearrangement uses TRBV28 and TRBJ2-7, with TRBD1 identical over 9 bases. J lost 7 bases, V lost 6 bases, and 10 bases had no gene match. Germline V gene data show CDR1 as MDHEN and CDR2 as SYDVKM. The CDR3 contains 14 residues. In DNA, the CDR3 is TGTGCCAGCAGCCCAAACAGGGGGCTCGGGGAGCAGTACTTC. Amino acids: CASSPNRGLGEQYF.

This chain connects TRBV7-2 to TRBJ1-1; 8 bases fit TRBD1. The CDR3 extends over 15 amino acids. Germline loops: CDR1 SGHTA, CDR2 FQGNSA. The junction had 8 bases not matched to a gene; V was cut back by 4 bases and J by 4 bases. In DNA form, the CDR3 reads TGTGCCAGCAGCTCACAGGGGGTACGCGTCACTGAAGCTTTCTTT. It is translated as CASSSQGVRVTEAFF.